The next 11 T cell receptor beta chains were all read from a single sample in a study of regulatory T cells in long-lasting Graves disease. Time point specified: newly diagnosed GD, antithyroid drugs for less than 3 months. PBMC RNA was the source of the TCR library. The TCR beta library used iRepertoire HTBI primers with Arm-PCR amplification of CDR3. TCRdb re-called the multiplex PCR reads with MiXCR, one entry per CDR3 protein. The sample has 530,000 or so distinct CDR3 sequences, less than 15% seen once. The sample also formed part of further work on T cells in Graves' hyperthyroidism and ophthalmopathy.

This specimen was peripheral blood mononuclear cells (PBMCs), taken at new diagnosis, from a patient treated with antithyroid drugs. The source of these receptors is a man in his thirties or forties with Graves disease.

This clonotype has a count of ten or more. This sequence may be a read error, since a much larger clone differs from it by one base. The CDR3: CASTLGDEQYF. The DNA for the CDR3 is TGTGCCAGCACCCTAGGGGACGAGCAGTACTTC. The V and J genes are TRBV6-2 or TRBV6-3 and TRBJ2-7; possible D gene TRBD1, 5 bases. The CDR3 has 11 amino acids. The germline V gene encodes CDR1 MNHEY and CDR2 SVGEGT. V was cut by 7 bases and J by 5 bases, with 9 bases left in between.

The CDR3 region has the DNA TGCAGTGCTAGGACGATCCGGAGCGGGGACTACGAGCAGTACTTC. This codes for CSARTIRSGDYEQYF. The rearrangement uses TRBV20-1 and TRBJ2-7; 7 positions agree with TRBD2. The V and J ends lost 3 bases and 3 bases, in that order; junction bases with no gene match: 11. The CDR3 has 15 amino acids. CDR1 is DFQATT, CDR2 SNEGSKA, per germline (reference sequence).

This chain uses TRBV2 with TRBJ1-6; D is possibly TRBD1 (5 bases). Germline V gene sequence: CDR1 SNHLY, CDR2 FYNNEI. V lost 7 bases and J 4 bases, leaving 8 bases between the germline ends. This CDR3 is built from 13 residues. DNA of the CDR3: TGTGCCAGCATAGGGGATTATAATTCACCCCTCCACTTT. Protein sequence: CASIGDYNSPLHF.

This clonotype appeared a single time. A much bigger clone sits one base away, suggesting this may be a read error. The V gene is TRBV29-1, the J gene TRBJ1-4; TRBD1 agrees at 7 bases. The V and J ends lost 6 bases and 4 bases, in that order; junction bases with no gene match: 17. The CDR3 runs to 17 residues. Germline CDR1 SQVTM, CDR2 ANQGSEA. The CDR3 is CSVLDTPLGQFNEKLFF. The CDR3 DNA follows: TGCAGCGTGCTCGACACCCCTCTGGGACAGTTTAATGAAAAACTGTTTTTT. The complete variable domain, with remaining parts taken from reference TRBV29-1 and TRBJ1-4, reads SAVISQKPSRDICQRGTSLTIQCQVDSQVTMMFWYRQQPGQSLTLIATANQGSEATYESGFVIDKFPISRPNLTFSTLTVSNMSPEDSSIYLCSVLDTPLGQFNEKLFFGSGTQLSVL.

At least ten counts were recorded for this clonotype. The gene calls are TRBV20-1 and TRBJ2-7; D may be TRBD2 (5 bases). The CDR3 contains 14 residues. Germline values: CDR1 DFQATT, CDR2 SNEGSKA (reference sequence). V was trimmed by 0 bases and J by 2 bases, leaving 11 bases between them. The CDR3 protein is CSARDEGWPYEQYF. The CDR3 region has the DNA TGCAGTGCTAGAGATGAGGGTTGGCCCTACGAGCAGTACTTC.

This clonotype showed up just a few times. The V call is TRBV6-2 or TRBV6-3, the J call TRBJ2-4; no clear D gene. Trimming pared 0 bases from V and 7 bases from J, leaving 16 bases between. In germline, CDR1 is MNHEY, CDR2 SVGEGT. The CDR3 has 16 amino acids. CDR3 loop: CASSYSRQPPSNIQYF. The DNA of the CDR3 is TGTGCCAGCAGTTACTCTCGCCAGCCACCGAGTAACATTCAGTACTTC.

This clonotype was counted many times. Here the CDR3 reads CASSFSAGYNEQFF. Here the CDR3 DNA reads TGTGCCAGCAGTTTTTCAGCGGGCTACAATGAGCAGTTCTTC. The J gene is TRBJ2-1, the V gene TRBV12-3 or TRBV12-4, with a weak D call TRBD2 (6 bases). CDR3 length equals 14 residues. V lost 3 bases, J lost 3 bases, and 9 bases lay in between.

This clonotype was counted many times. The V gene is TRBV5-1, the J gene TRBJ2-5; 9 bases agree with TRBD1. The trim removed 2 bases at V and 3 bases at J, leaving 8 bases unmatched. The CDR3 spans 16 residues. Germline CDR1 is SGHRS and CDR2 is YFSETQ. For the CDR3, the DNA is TGCGCCAGCAGCTTCGGAGACAGGGGGATGGAAGAGACCCAGTACTTC. This encodes CASSFGDRGMEETQYF.

The rearrangement links TRBV30 to TRBJ2-3; D gene uncertain. The CDR3 runs to 15 residues. V was trimmed by 0 bases and J by 0 bases, leaving 10 bases between them. Germline V CDR1 and CDR2: GTSNPN, SVGIG (reference sequence). The CDR3 loop is CAWSVLGGSTDTQYF. The CDR3 bases are TGTGCCTGGAGTGTACTGGGCGGTAGCACAGATACGCAGTATTTT.

The gene calls are TRBV9 and TRBJ2-3; 10 bases are a match to TRBD2. This CDR3 has 16 amino acids. Germline values: CDR1 SGDLS, CDR2 YYNGEE. The trim removed 7 bases at V and 2 bases at J, leaving 10 bases unmatched. The CDR3 DNA sequence: TGTGCCAGCGGGGGGCCTAGCGGGAGATACACAGATACGCAGTATTTT. Protein sequence: CASGGPSGRYTDTQYF.

This clonotype was observed at least ten times. The chain uses TRBV5-1 and TRBJ2-1; 9 bases are a match to TRBD1. The J segment lost 9 bases and the V segment lost 6 bases, leaving 13 bases of the junction unmatched. The CDR3 spans 15 residues. CDR1 and CDR2 from the germline V gene are SGHRS and YFSETQ. The CDR3 here is CASTQRTGVASEQFF. DNA of the CDR3: TGCGCCAGCACCCAAAGGACAGGGGTGGCGAGTGAGCAGTTCTTC. Full variable domain (missing parts from reference TRBV5-1 and TRBJ2-1): KAGVTQTPRYLIKTRGQQVTLSCSPISGHRSVSWYQQTPGQGLQFLFEYFSETQRNKGNFPGRFSGRQFSNSRSEMNVSTLELGDSALYLCASTQRTGVASEQFFGPGTRLTVL.